Listed below are T cell receptor beta chains from one sample, sequenced in a study of shared T cell receptors in the human thymus. Data came from immunoSEQ multiplex PCR; TCRdb stores just in-frame clones and leaves some out. The sample lists about 380,000 clones, roughly 94% seen once, with around 0.018% in the top ten. Sequenced material: thymocytes. These receptors originate from a human donor. CDR3s include the opening cysteine and the closing phenylalanine or tryptophan. The D gene is left open where the match is weak. Rows give clone size only sometimes, using once, few, many, or a class for an expanded clone.

abundance	d_gene	v_gene	j_gene	CDR3aa	CDR3nt
.	.	TRBV15	TRBJ2-3	CATSRDPNSGGGTDTQYF	TGTGCCACCAGCAGAGATCCCAACTCCGGGGGAGGCACAGATACGCAGTATTTT
.	TRBD1	TRBV27	TRBJ2-7	CATHAGGVSYEQYF	TGTGCCACCCACGCAGGGGGAGTTTCCTACGAGCAGTACTTC
.	TRBD1	TRBV28	TRBJ2-7	CASSILGQGAYEQYF	TGTGCCAGCAGTATACTTGGACAGGGGGCCTACGAGCAGTACTTC
.	.	TRBV5-6	TRBJ2-7	CASSLQHHYEQYF	TGTGCCAGCAGCTTACAACACCATTACGAGCAGTACTTC
.	.	TRBV7-9	TRBJ2-1	CASSPGPRLSSYNEQFF	TGTGCCAGCAGCCCCGGACCCCGGTTGAGCTCCTACAATGAGCAGTTCTTC
.	.	TRBV30	TRBJ1-3	CAWNPPRGRTGNTIYF	TGTGCCTGGAACCCGCCGAGGGGGAGGACTGGAAACACCATATATTTT
.	.	TRBV28	TRBJ1-2	CASNNWGEQSSGYGYTF	TGTGCCAGCAACAACTGGGGGGAGCAATCCTCAGGATATGGCTACACCTTC
once	TRBD1	TRBV7-2	TRBJ1-2	CASSSPTGQEPINYGYTF	TGTGCCAGCAGCTCCCCCACCGGACAGGAGCCGATTAACTATGGCTACACCTTC
.	.	TRBV19	TRBJ2-1	CASSISVGWDYNEQFF	TGTGCCAGTAGTATTTCAGTAGGATGGGACTACAATGAGCAGTTCTTC
.	.	TRBV28	TRBJ1-5	CASSGRGELESQPQHF	TGTGCCAGCAGTGGAAGGGGGGAGTTGGAAAGTCAGCCCCAGCATTTT
.	TRBD2	TRBV7-9	TRBJ2-7	CASSPREGTYEQYF	TGTGCCAGCAGCCCGCGGGAGGGGACCTACGAGCAGTACTTC
.	.	TRBV12-5	TRBJ2-1	CASGLFRRESSYNEQFF	TGTGCTAGTGGTTTGTTCCGCCGGGAGAGCTCCTACAATGAGCAGTTCTTC
.	TRBD2	TRBV5-4	TRBJ2-4	CASSFSSGMAKNIQYF	TGTGCCAGCAGCTTTTCTAGCGGGATGGCCAAAAACATTCAGTACTTC
.	TRBD2	TRBV25-1	TRBJ2-7	CASSEYRAGGSYEQYF	TGTGCCAGCAGTGAATATAGAGCGGGAGGTTCCTACGAGCAGTACTTC
.	.	TRBV27	TRBJ2-5	CASSLSRETSQETQYF	TGTGCCAGCAGTTTATCTAGGGAGACCTCCCAAGAGACCCAGTACTTC
.	.	TRBV6-1	TRBJ1-3	CASRGSGCGNTIYF	TGTGCCAGCAGAGGAAGTGGTTGTGGAAACACCATATATTTT
.	.	TRBV18	TRBJ1-4	CASSHRASGTNEKLFF	TGTGCCAGCTCCCACAGGGCCTCTGGAACTAATGAAAAACTGTTTTTT
.	.	TRBV27	TRBJ1-5	CASSLLFGGINQPQHF	TGTGCCAGCAGTTTACTCTTCGGAGGAATCAATCAGCCCCAGCATTTT
.	.	TRBV5-5	TRBJ2-7	CASSLGPAGEQYF	TGTGCCAGCAGCTTGGGGCCGGCGGGCGAGCAGTACTTC
.	.	TRBV5-1	TRBJ2-7	CASSLAGENFPYEQYF	TGCGCCAGCAGCTTGGCCGGGGAGAATTTCCCCTACGAGCAGTACTTC
.	.	TRBV27	TRBJ2-2	CASRPPSGHSNTGELFF	TGTGCCAGCAGGCCCCCGAGTGGGCATTCGAACACCGGGGAGCTGTTTTTT
.	.	TRBV6-1	TRBJ1-3	CASSKRGSSGNTIYF	TGTGCCAGCAGTAAGAGGGGCTCTTCCGGAAACACCATATATTTT
.	.	TRBV27	TRBJ1-5	CASSSKGRRSNQPQHF	TGTGCCAGCAGTAGTAAGGGGCGTAGAAGCAATCAGCCCCAGCATTTT
.	.	TRBV27	TRBJ2-5	CASSSGRLETQYF	TGTGCCAGCAGTTCTGGGCGCCTGGAGACCCAGTACTTC
.	.	TRBV7-9	TRBJ2-6	CASSPRRGSGANVLTF	TGTGCCAGCAGCCCGCGAAGGGGATCTGGGGCCAACGTCCTGACTTTC
.	TRBD2	TRBV27	TRBJ2-5	CASSLSRLAETQYF	TGTGCCAGCAGTTTATCTCGACTAGCGGAGACCCAGTACTTC
.	.	TRBV27	TRBJ2-7	CASSLTDSSYEQYF	TGTGCCAGCAGTTTGACAGATTCCTCCTACGAGCAGTACTTC
.	TRBD1	TRBV19	TRBJ1-2	CASSMDRTGALYRGYTF	TGTGCCAGTAGTATGGATCGGACAGGGGCCCTCTATCGGGGCTACACCTTC
.	TRBD1	TRBV28	TRBJ1-4	CASSLGTVTTNEKLFF	TGTGCCAGCAGCCTGGGGACAGTTACAACTAATGAAAAACTGTTTTTT
.	.	TRBV6-6	TRBJ2-5	CASSGQYQETQYF	TGTGCCAGCAGCGGACAGTACCAAGAGACCCAGTACTTC
.	TRBD2	TRBV28	TRBJ2-1	CASSLLTLFPGLAGYYNEQFF	TGTGCCAGCAGTTTACTCACCCTCTTCCCGGGACTAGCGGGATACTACAATGAGCAGTTCTTC
.	TRBD1	TRBV4-1	TRBJ1-3	CASSQRDRHTENSGNTIYF	TGCGCCAGCAGCCAAAGGGACAGGCATACTGAGAACTCTGGAAACACCATATATTTT
.	TRBD2	TRBV9	TRBJ2-1	CASSPNGGRDEQFF	TGTGCCAGCAGCCCGAACGGGGGGAGAGATGAGCAGTTCTTC
.	.	TRBV27	TRBJ2-7	CASSLWWGSSSYEQYF	TGTGCCAGCAGTTTATGGTGGGGCAGTAGCTCCTACGAGCAGTACTTC
.	.	TRBV27	TRBJ2-7	CASSLNSYEQYF	TGTGCCAGCAGTCTAAACTCCTACGAGCAGTACTTC
.	TRBD2	TRBV11-1	TRBJ2-1	CASSQETGTSGRVNEQFF	TGTGCCAGCAGCCAAGAAACCGGGACTAGCGGGAGAGTCAATGAGCAGTTCTTC
.	TRBD1	TRBV27	TRBJ1-6	CASGDRDGPLHF	TGTGCCAGCGGGGACAGGGACGGACCCCTCCACTTT
.	.	TRBV18	TRBJ1-4	CASSPGRNEKLFF	TGTGCCAGCTCACCGGGACGGAATGAAAAACTGTTTTTT
.	.	TRBV6-1	TRBJ1-1	CASSDAEGNTEAFF	TGTGCCAGCAGTGACGCGGAAGGGAACACTGAAGCTTTCTTT
.	.	TRBV21-1	TRBJ1-4	CASSIRGVEWEKLFF	TGTGCCAGCAGCATCCGAGGGGTAGAATGGGAAAAACTGTTTTTT
.	.	TRBV25-1	TRBJ2-7	CASSEYNGYEQYF	TGTGCCAGCAGTGAATATAATGGCTACGAGCAGTACTTC
.	TRBD2	TRBV11-1	TRBJ2-1	CASSTGLAKRANEQFF	TGTGCCAGCAGCACGGGACTAGCGAAAAGGGCCAATGAGCAGTTCTTC
.	.	TRBV6-5	TRBJ2-3	CASRDRPGDTQYF	TGTGCCAGCAGGGACCGCCCGGGGGATACGCAGTATTTT
once	.	TRBV15	TRBJ1-5	CATSSPSARANSNQPQHF	TGTGCCACCAGCAGCCCTTCGGCCAGGGCAAATAGCAATCAGCCCCAGCATTTT
.	.	TRBV29-1	TRBJ2-2	CSRVPGELFF	TGCAGCCGGGTTCCCGGGGAGCTGTTTTTT
.	TRBD2	TRBV18	TRBJ2-1	CASSLQDILGLAYNEQFF	TGTGCCAGCTCACTCCAGGATATTCTCGGACTAGCATACAATGAGCAGTTCTTC
.	TRBD2	TRBV7-7	TRBJ2-5	CASSKGPASGSLETQYF	TGTGCTAGCAGCAAAGGACCGGCTAGCGGGAGTTTGGAGACCCAGTACTTC
.	.	TRBV7-2	TRBJ2-7	CASSSPQGSSSYEQYF	TGTGCCAGCAGCTCCCCTCAGGGCTCGAGCTCCTACGAGCAGTACTTC
.	.	TRBV27	TRBJ2-1	CASSVGPSSYNEQFF	TGTGCCAGCAGTGTGGGGCCCAGCTCCTACAATGAGCAGTTCTTC
.	.	TRBV5-1	TRBJ2-1	CASSLAKRGTYHEQFF	TGCGCCAGCAGCTTGGCCAAACGGGGGACCTACCATGAGCAGTTCTTC